This T cell receptor (beta chain) emerged from a study of control samples from healthy donors and cancer patients. In its sample, this clone was seen once. Here immunoSEQ multiplex PCR was the method, and the copy in TCRdb shows in-frame clones only, minus some. The profile shows about 100,000 clones, roughly 87% of them singletons. In germline, CDR1 is SGDLS, CDR2 YYNGEE. The V gene lost 3 bases and the J gene lost 2 bases, with 21 bases spanning the gap. This CDR3 spans 17 amino acids. What was sequenced was blood. V gene TRBV9 combines with J gene TRBJ2-7, with D possibly TRBD1 on 5 matching bases. The source is a woman in her fifties or sixties in good health. The CDR3 bases are TGTGCCAGCAGCGCAGAGATGACAGCAATTACGACCTACGAGCAGTACTTC. Its translation: CASSAEMTAITTYEQYF. The full variable domain, in which reference TRBV9 and TRBJ2-7 provide the parts outside the CDR3, is DSGVTQTPKHLITATGQRVTLRCSPRSGDLSVYWYQQSLDQGLQFLIQYYNGEERAKGNILERFSAQQFPDLHSELNLSSLELGDSALYFCASSAEMTAITTYEQYFGPGTRLTVT.